Presented here are 22 T cell receptor beta chains from one specimen sequenced in a study of regulatory T cells in long-lasting Graves disease. According to the study, TCR beta libraries were built with iRepertoire HTBI primers and CDR3-region Arm-PCR. TCRdb reanalysed the multiplex PCR reads using MiXCR and keeps one entry per CDR3 protein. Of more than 450,000 distinct CDR3 sequences detected, more than 10% appear once; the ten largest clones hold almost 9%. Time point reported: newly diagnosed GD, antithyroid drugs for less than 3 months. Preparation of the TCR library used RNA extracted from PBMCs. These same data were also listed under a study on T cells in Graves' hyperthyroidism and ophthalmopathy.

The material was peripheral blood mononuclear cells (PBMCs), obtained at new diagnosis, from a patient treated with antithyroid drugs. The receptors originated from a woman in her thirties with Graves disease.

The J gene is TRBJ2-1, the V gene TRBV14, with 11 bases aligning to TRBD2. The germline V gene has CDR1 SGHDN and CDR2 FVKESK. The CDR3 is made up of 19 amino acids. V was clipped by 4 bases and J by 7 bases; unmatched bases: 18. The CDR3 DNA reads as TGTGCCAGCAGCCCAAAAAATTCACCTACTAGCGGGAGAAGGAATGAGCAGTTCTTC. Protein: CASSPKNSPTSGRRNEQFF.

This clonotype was seen ten or more times. The chain carries TRBV6-2 or TRBV6-3 and TRBJ2-5; D not certain. Germline V gene lookup returns CDR1 MNHEY and CDR2 SVGEGT. V was trimmed by 5 bases and J by 9 bases, leaving 19 bases between them. This CDR3 contains 14 residues. The CDR3 DNA reads TGTGCCAGCAGTGACGAGCTTACGCAGCAGGCCCAGTACTTC. Translated, it gives CASSDELTQQAQYF.

The CDR3 nucleotides read TGCGCCAGCAGCTTGTTTGCGGACCAGGCCTATGGCTACACCTTC. Translating gives CASSLFADQAYGYTF. V is TRBV5-1 and J is TRBJ1-2; D gene uncertain. Between the trimmed V and J ends, which lost 1 base and 4 bases, there was a span of 14 bases. Per germline, CDR1 SGHRS and CDR2 YFSETQ. The CDR3 has 15 amino acids. Full variable domain (remainder filled in from reference TRBV5-1 and TRBJ1-2): KAGVTQTPRYLIKTRGQQVTLSCSPISGHRSVSWYQQTPGQGLQFLFEYFSETQRNKGNFPGRFSGRQFSNSRSEMNVSTLELGDSALYLCASSLFADQAYGYTFGSGTRLTVV.

This clonotype appeared many times. V and J are TRBV20-1 and TRBJ2-1; 12 bases fit TRBD2. The J segment lost 5 bases and the V segment lost 6 bases, leaving 8 bases of the junction unmatched. This CDR3 spans 15 amino acids. Germline CDR1 and CDR2: DFQATT and SNEGSKA (reference sequence). DNA of the CDR3: TGCAGTGCGAGACTAGCGGGAGATCTCCACAATGAGCAGTTCTTC. Translation gives CSARLAGDLHNEQFF.

With regard to this clonotype: A single base separates this from a much larger clone, so it may be a read error. J is TRBJ2-1 and V is TRBV5-1, with 9 bases lining up with TRBD2. The CDR3 extends over 16 amino acids. Per germline, CDR1 SGHRS and CDR2 YFSETQ. CDR3 nucleotide sequence: TGCGCCAGCAGCCCAAATTTCGGGACTAGCTTCAATGAGCACTTCTTC. Translation gives CASSPNFGTSFNEHFF.

This rearrangement joins TRBV2 to TRBJ1-4, with D possibly being TRBD1 (5 bases). Germline V gives CDR1 SNHLY, CDR2 FYNNEI. The ends were cut back, 6 bases at V and 7 bases at J, with 18 bases in the middle. CDR3 length: 15 amino acids. CDR3: CASSFTGGIIEKLFF. The CDR3 nucleotides are TGTGCCAGCAGCTTTACCGGGGGTATAATTGAAAAACTGTTTTTT.

This sequence joins TRBV20-1 and TRBJ2-7; 9 nucleotides match TRBD1. V was pared by 6 bases and J by 1 base, with 16 bases of the junction left unmatched. The CDR3 is 17 amino acids. The germline CDR1 and CDR2 sequences are DFQATT and SNEGSKA (reference sequence). The CDR3 reads CSAFRGKRDRESYEQYF. The CDR3 DNA reads TGCAGTGCCTTTCGAGGGAAAAGGGACAGGGAGTCCTACGAGCAGTACTTC.

This clonotype was observed many times. The rearrangement links TRBV2 to TRBJ1-6; a weak D match, TRBD1 (5 bases). Trimming shortened V by 4 bases and J by 8 bases, and 9 bases separated the two germline ends. The CDR3 spans 13 residues. Germline assignment: CDR1 SNHLY and CDR2 FYNNEI. CDR3 in amino acids: CASSAQGDSPLHF. CDR3 in DNA: TGTGCCAGCAGTGCCCAGGGTGATTCACCCCTCCACTTT. The full variable domain, rest sourced from reference TRBV2 and TRBJ1-6, is EPEVTQTPSHQVTQMGQEVILRCVPISNHLYFYWYRQILGQKVEFLVSFYNNEISEKSEIFDDQFSVERPDGSNFTLKIRSTKLEDSAMYFCASSAQGDSPLHFGNGTRLTVT.

This clonotype was detected many times. The gene calls are TRBV12-3 or TRBV12-4 and TRBJ1-3; 7 positions match TRBD1. Trimming took 3 bases from V and 0 from J; bases not matched to a gene: 11. There are 18 residues in the CDR3. The CDR3 DNA reads as TGTGCCAGCAGTTTTGGAGAGAGGCAGGGGGTCTCTGGAAACACCATATATTTT. It specifies CASSFGERQGVSGNTIYF.

This clonotype was seen at least ten times. The CDR3 nucleotides are TGTGCCATCAGTGAGGGGCTCTCCTACAATGAGCAGTTCTTC. Amino acid sequence: CAISEGLSYNEQFF. The chain couples TRBV10-3 to TRBJ2-1; D is uncertain. Germline V lookup: CDR1 ENHRY, CDR2 SYGVKD. V was clipped by 2 bases and J by 0 bases, with 5 bases between them. There are 14 residues in the CDR3.

The CDR3 DNA follows: TGTGCCAGTAGTGATGAAAGCAATCAGCCCCAGCATTTT. This sequence encodes CASSDESNQPQHF. The chain joins TRBV19 to TRBJ1-5; unclear D gene. The length of the CDR3 is 13 residues. Trimming cost V 5 bases and J 1 base, with 6 bases left between them. CDR1 and CDR2 from the germline V gene are LNHDA and SQIVND (reference sequence).

This rearrangement joins TRBV28 to TRBJ2-2, with D unclear. Deletions cut 6 bases from V and 5 bases from J, with 16 bases between. Per the germline V gene, CDR1 is MDHEN and CDR2 is SYDVKM. The CDR3 length is 15 residues. The CDR3: CASRTATVVTGELFF. The DNA of the CDR3 is TGTGCCAGCAGAACGGCTACGGTCGTGACCGGGGAGCTGTTTTTT.

In its sample, this clonotype was seen many times. This chain connects TRBV20-1 to TRBJ1-1, with 7 bases that match TRBD1. This CDR3 is 15 amino acids long. Germline assignment: CDR1 DFQATT and CDR2 SNEGSKA (reference sequence). V gave up 3 bases and J gave up 5 bases; unmatched junction bases: 12. The CDR3 sequence: CSASRDSGARTEAFF. The CDR3 DNA reads as TGCAGTGCTAGCAGGGACAGTGGTGCTAGAACTGAAGCTTTCTTT.

In its sample, this clonotype was seen many times. V gene TRBV24-1 combines with J gene TRBJ2-3; D is perhaps TRBD2 (6 bases). Trimming shortened V by 4 bases and J by 4 bases, and 26 bases separated the two germline ends. The CDR3 covers 19 residues. CDR1 is KGHDR, CDR2 SFDVKD, per germline. The CDR3 nucleotides read TGTGCCACCAGTGACTCGTCCCGGGGGACCCACTTTCGGGCAGATACGCAGTATTTT. It translates to CATSDSSRGTHFRADTQYF.

Ten or more counts support this clonotype. The V and J genes are TRBV6-1 and TRBJ1-2; 7 bases fit TRBD1. The CDR3 consists of 14 residues. The ends lost 2 bases at V and 13 bases at J; junction bases unmatched: 13. Germline V gene lookup returns CDR1 MNHNS and CDR2 SASEGT. CDR3 nucleotide sequence: TGTGCCAGCAGTGAATCGCGAGGGACAGCCATAGGCACCTTC. Translating it yields CASSESRGTAIGTF.

There are a few counts of this clonotype. This likely traces to a read error, being one base from a far larger clone. In DNA, the CDR3 is TGTGCCAGCAGCGTAGATACCGGGAAGCTGTTTTTT. Translated: CASSVDTGKLFF. V usage is TRBV3-1 and J usage is TRBJ2-2, with a possible D match to TRBD2 (5 bases). This CDR3 contains 12 residues. The V gene's germline CDR1 is LGHDT and CDR2 YNNKEL (reference sequence).

This clonotype was seen ten or more times. The chain is built from TRBV27 and TRBJ2-1; 15 nucleotides align to TRBD2. The CDR3 has 19 residues. The V gene end was trimmed by 6 bases and the J gene end by 6 bases; junction bases not matched to a gene: 15. Germline assignment: CDR1 MNHEY and CDR2 SMNVEV (reference sequence). The CDR3 DNA follows: TGTGCCAGCAGAACGACCGGGACTAGCGGGAGGTTAAGGCTCAATGAGCAGTTCTTC. Protein product: CASRTTGTSGRLRLNEQFF.

The chain links TRBV7-9 to TRBJ2-1; D is perhaps TRBD1 (7 bases). CDR1 is SEHNR and CDR2 is FQNEAQ in the germline V gene (reference sequence). This CDR3 contains 15 residues. V was shortened by 5 bases and J by 5 bases, with 16 bases between the two germline ends. CDR3 amino acids: CASSHQGGRDNEQFF. The CDR3 nucleotides read TGTGCCAGCAGCCACCAGGGGGGACGCGACAATGAGCAGTTCTTC.

To note about this clonotype: Lacking the conserved final phenylalanine or tryptophan, this CDR3 likely reflects a read error. The CDR3 spells CASSLDGNEAFL. The CDR3 DNA follows: TGTGCCAGCAGTTTAGACGGTAATGAAGCTTTCCTT. This sequence joins TRBV12-3 or TRBV12-4 and TRBJ1-1; unclear D gene. This CDR3 comprises 12 residues. V was trimmed by 1 base and J by 7 bases, leaving 7 bases between them.

This clonotype was picked up many times. This chain joins TRBV28 and TRBJ1-3; tentatively, D is TRBD1 (6 bases). The ends were cut back, 4 bases at V and 4 bases at J, with 14 bases in the middle. The CDR3 extends over 15 amino acids. In germline, CDR1 is MDHEN, CDR2 SYDVKM. The CDR3 nucleotides are TGTGCCAGCAGTTACCAGGGGACCCCAGGAAACACCATATATTTT. Amino acids: CASSYQGTPGNTIYF.

This clonotype was recorded many times. CDR3 bases: TGTGCCAGCTCTCCTAGCACAGGGACTAATGAAAAACTGTTTTTT. It codes for CASSPSTGTNEKLFF. The chain carries TRBV18 and TRBJ1-4; perhaps TRBD1 as D (6 bases). Looked up from germline, CDR1 is KGHSH and CDR2 is LQKENI. Trimming removed 6 bases at V and 2 bases at J, with 13 bases between. CDR3 length: 15 residues.

This chain joins TRBV27 and TRBJ2-3; D is perhaps TRBD1 (6 bases). Germline-derived CDR1 and CDR2 are MNHEY and SMNVEV (reference sequence). The CDR3 contains 15 residues. The V and J ends lost 1 base and 2 bases respectively, with 10 bases between them. CDR3 sequence reads: CASSLLGANTDTQYF. DNA for the CDR3: TGTGCCAGCAGTTTATTGGGGGCTAACACAGATACGCAGTATTTT.